The T cell receptor (beta chain) under discussion was sequenced for a study of cytomegalovirus exposure and HLA in healthy donors. In the study overall: It was reported in a later analysis that the same platform had been used for the 120 validation repertoires as for the roughly 650 first-cohort repertoires.

Separate from the approximately 700-subject first cohort was the approximately 120-subject validation cohort, to which the donors belonged. Assay used: immunoSEQ multiplex PCR; TCRdb lists only in-frame clones, some missing. The sample holds more than 100,000 clones, more than 75% seen once. In regard to this clone: The antigen is undetermined.

Study results and caveats: Some public TCRs appeared in many individuals, while most sequences were rare.

This sequence originates from a woman aged 18 to 35 in good health and CMV-seropositive. The specimen sequenced was PBMCs.

As DNA, the CDR3 is TGTGCCAGCAGCTTGTTCCAGTCTAACTATGGCTACACCTTC. Its protein is CASSLFQSNYGYTF. The chain has TRBV5-4 and TRBJ1-2, with unresolved D. Germline values: CDR1 SGHNT, CDR2 YYREEE (reference sequence). CDR3 length equals 14 residues. V was pared by 1 base and J by 0 bases, with 7 bases between.